This record concerns one TCR beta chain sequence. There is no known antigen for this receptor. Base qualities are not at hand, and no much larger clone is one base apart. The time point label for this specimen denotes: about 28 days (+/-7) after the second vaccine dose. Because spike-specific TCR depth and breadth did not differ between the two schedules, AZD1222 recipients who got a second dose at roughly 4 weeks were pooled with those who got a second dose at roughly 12 weeks. Vaccinee samples came from UK trials COV001 and COV002, including a single-blind randomized controlled phase 2/3 trial of AZD1222 (ChAdOx1 nCoV-19) in healthy adults. For TCRbeta chain sequencing, PBMC samples were collected from trial participants at day 0 and at day 28 after the second dose. The CDR3 measures 15 amino acids from cysteine to phenylalanine. The kept DNA is CDR3 alone, 45 bases in frame from the first base. For this chain, trimming is 5 bases at the V end and 0 bases at the J end, and the number of junction bases without a gene match is 2. The germline V gene encodes CDR1 LGHDT and CDR2 YNNKEL (reference sequence).

The sample is drawn from a study of T cell responses to AZD1222 COVID-19 vaccine (TCRdb year 2021). Describing the broader study: A total of more than 230 trial participants underwent TCR sequencing, of whom 207 had received two doses of AZD1222 and approximately 26 had received two doses of the MenACWY control vaccine. Enrollment into the trials was organized by age into subgroups of 18-55, 56-69 and 70-plus years, and those subgroups contained roughly 150, 30 and 60 TCR-sequenced participants, respectively.

The study at large found these results: The whole spike protein was spanned by vaccine-associated CD4 TCRs, and dominant responses were seen in regions 160-218 and 743-854. Because no day 14 peak-response samples were available, repertoires were characterized only after the peak T cell response. Conclusions about previously exposed vaccinees were limited because only a handful of AZD1222 recipients were SARS-CoV-2 seropositive at baseline. The 56-69-year group was small, and its depth increase did not reach significance, likely because of low power. Reportedly, close to half of the unique spike-specific TCRs recognized epitopes lying outside the regions that are mutated in the B.1.351 and B.1.1.7 variants. A significant rise in spike-specific TCR breadth and depth was observed after two AZD1222 doses relative to day 0 and relative to MenACWY recipients. Participants were mostly white British and included more females than males, and it was suggested by the authors that clonal diversity may have been underestimated.

The CDR3 regions of human TCRbeta chains were analyzed by immunosequencing. In the original analysis: Repertoire TCRs were matched against a reference library of SARS-CoV-2-specific TCRs generated with the MIRA antigen-specificity platform. Breadth was defined as the fraction of unique TCRs that were SARS-CoV-2-associated. Depth was defined as the fraction of total T cells that were SARS-CoV-2-associated. Using the MIRA data, every spike-specific TCR was mapped to the spike region that the TCR reacted to and assigned to either a CD4 or a CD8 class. Log10-transformed breadth and depth values were compared by one-way ANOVA with Sidak's multiple comparisons tests. Here the immuneACCESS table is served through TCRdb, limited to in-frame sequences with V and J called. Missing clones are a known gap in these copies; in checked studies unresolved V genes cover under half, and the rest lacks a known reason. From that table come the V and J calls and clone size; the DNA was used to work out D and trimming. This sample has 150,000 to 200,000 clones in its table, and just over 90% of those were observed once. Of the sample, approximately 0.98% is held by the ten largest clones.

The TCR originated in an adult who received the AZD1222 COVID-19 vaccine. Sequencing used peripheral blood, obtained 28 days after the second AZD1222 dose. The V and J genes are TRBV3-1 (or the pseudogene TRBV3-2) and TRBJ1-4; TRBD1 matches 8 bases in the middle. The DNA sequence is given as TGTGCCAGCAGCTCGACAGGGGCAACTAATGAAAAACTGTTTTTT. Translated, this gives CASSSTGATNEKLFF.